The next 27 T cell receptor beta chains were all read from a single sample in a study of identical twins. MiXCR, applied by TCRdb to the 5' RACE reads, yields one record per CDR3 protein. Of about 890,000 distinct CDR3 sequences in the sample, 9% to 15% were seen once. These records were also assigned to another study, of yellow fever vaccine responses in identical twins.

Sequenced input: PBMCs. These receptors were obtained from a woman under 30 in good health.

The table lists this clonotype with a few counts. The V call is TRBV11-2, the J call TRBJ2-3, with unresolved D. The CDR3 spans 11 residues. V shed 3 bases and J shed 6 bases, with 4 bases lying between them. The germline V gene has CDR1 SGHAT and CDR2 FQNNGV. The chain's CDR3 is CASSFYDTQYF. CDR3 DNA: TGTGCCAGCAGCTTTTACGATACGCAGTATTTT.

This clonotype was counted between two and nine times. The chain couples TRBV6-5 to TRBJ2-1, with D perhaps TRBD1 (6 bases). The length of the CDR3 is 16 residues. Germline CDR1 reads MNHEY; CDR2 reads SVGAGI. Trimming took off 0 bases at V and 3 bases at J, with 12 bases between the two ends. The CDR3 here is CASSYSTQGGYNEQFF. CDR3 bases: TGTGCCAGCAGTTACTCGACACAGGGCGGCTACAATGAGCAGTTCTTC.

The chain is built from TRBV20-1 and TRBJ2-7, with a weak D call TRBD1 (6 bases). Trimming stripped 5 bases from V and 1 base from J, with 12 bases between. The CDR3 consists of 13 residues. Germline CDR1 is DFQATT and CDR2 is SNEGSKA (reference sequence). The CDR3 coding sequence is TGCAGTGCTGACACTACAGGGTCCTACGAGCAGTACGTC. Translated, it gives CSADTTGSYEQYV.

This clonotype appeared a few times. The V call is TRBV4-1, the J call TRBJ2-6; the D is unclear. The V end was cut by 0 bases, the J end by 2 bases, with 8 bases between. The CDR3 is made up of 16 amino acids. Germline CDR1 MGHRA, CDR2 YSYEKL. The CDR3 is CASSQESGTGANVLTF. The CDR3 nucleotides read TGCGCCAGCAGCCAAGAATCGGGTACTGGGGCCAACGTCCTGACTTTC.

This clonotype showed up just a few times. The gene calls are TRBV4-1 and TRBJ2-1; perhaps D is TRBD1 or TRBD2 (5 bases each). Germline values: CDR1 MGHRA, CDR2 YSYEKL. The CDR3 extends over 15 amino acids. Trimming stripped 1 base from V and 5 bases from J, with 12 bases between. CDR3 sequence (DNA): TGCGCCAGCAGCCAAGGGGGGTTCTCAAACAATGAGCAGTTCTTC. Protein: CASSQGGFSNNEQFF.

This clonotype was seen only a few times. The chain joins TRBV20-1 to TRBJ2-7; D not resolved. The germline CDR1 and CDR2 sequences are DFQATT and SNEGSKA (reference sequence). The CDR3 length is 14 residues. DNA for the CDR3: TGCAGTGCTAGATTCCTCCTCGCCTCCTATGAGCAGTACGTC. Residues: CSARFLLASYEQYV.

This chain uses TRBV28 with TRBJ1-1; D might be TRBD1 (6 bases). From germline, CDR1 is MDHEN and CDR2 SYDVKM. The V end was cut by 11 bases, the J end by 1 base, with 17 bases between. This CDR3 region has 14 residues. The chain's CDR3 is CACGLGGRNTEAFF. In DNA, the CDR3 is TGTGCCTGTGGGCTCGGGGGCCGGAACACTGAAGCTTTCTTT.

There are a few counts of this clonotype. The genes are TRBV4-1 and TRBJ2-1; possible D gene TRBD1, 6 bases. Per the germline V gene, CDR1 is MGHRA and CDR2 is YSYEKL. V gave up 0 bases and J gave up 5 bases, with 14 bases separating them. CDR3 length equals 16 residues. The CDR3 protein is CASSQDPQGVHNEQFF. The CDR3 DNA reads as TGCGCCAGCAGCCAAGACCCACAGGGTGTCCACAATGAGCAGTTCTTC.

The V and J genes are TRBV6-6 and TRBJ2-1; no firm D call. V was shortened by 6 bases and J by 6 bases, with 12 bases between the two germline ends. Germline CDR1 MNHNY, CDR2 SVGAGI (reference sequence). This CDR3 region has 13 residues. The chain's CDR3 is CASSPRTLNEQFF. As DNA, the CDR3 is TGTGCCAGCAGCCCGAGGACCCTCAATGAGCAGTTCTTC.

This clonotype was counted a few times. The chain has TRBV5-1 and TRBJ2-2; 11 bases fit TRBD2. Germline trimming cut 3 bases from V and 2 bases from J; bases unmatched to any gene: 6. The germline V gene has CDR1 SGHRS and CDR2 YFSETQ. The CDR3 has 17 amino acids. CDR3: CASSSRLAGSNTGELFF. The CDR3 DNA is TGCGCCAGCAGCTCTCGACTAGCGGGATCCAACACCGGGGAGCTGTTTTTT.

This clonotype showed up just a few times. The genes are TRBV5-1 and TRBJ1-6; D possibly corresponds to TRBD1 (5 bases). The V end lost 0 bases, the J end lost 6 bases, and 10 bases lay between the germline ends. CDR3 size: 15 residues. Per germline, CDR1 SGHRS and CDR2 YFSETQ. The CDR3 DNA follows: TGCGCCAGCAGCTTGGCCCAGGGAGGTAATTCACCCCTCCACTTT. This translates into CASSLAQGGNSPLHF.

V is TRBV15 and J is TRBJ2-3; unclear D gene. V shed 6 bases and J shed 1 base, with 20 bases lying between them. Germline assignment: CDR1 LNHNV and CDR2 YYDKDF (reference sequence). The CDR3 covers 17 residues. The CDR3: CATRADDREGGTDTQYF. DNA of the CDR3: TGTGCCACCAGGGCCGATGATCGAGAAGGCGGCACAGATACGCAGTATTTT.

The gene calls are TRBV12-3 or TRBV12-4 and TRBJ2-1; the D is unclear. With 4 bases removed from V and 0 bases from J, the gap between germline ends came to 13 bases. This CDR3 has 16 residues. The CDR3 loop reads CASSSRLEASYNEQFF. The CDR3, as DNA: TGTGCCAGCAGTTCCCGTCTAGAGGCCTCCTACAATGAGCAGTTCTTC.

The chain uses TRBV5-1 and TRBJ2-1; maybe TRBD2 (6 bases). The CDR3 sequence is 15 residues long. Trimming took off 2 bases at V and 8 bases at J, with 17 bases between the two ends. Looked up from germline, CDR1 is SGHRS and CDR2 is YFSETQ. The CDR3 protein is CASSFNGGVWDEQFF. In DNA form, the CDR3 reads TGCGCCAGCAGCTTCAACGGCGGGGTTTGGGATGAGCAGTTCTTC.

The chain combines TRBV3-1 with TRBJ2-2; D is perhaps TRBD1 or TRBD2 (5 bases each). With 6 bases removed from V and 0 bases from J, the gap between germline ends came to 14 bases. Germline V CDR1 and CDR2: LGHDT, YNNKEL (reference sequence). The CDR3 covers 16 residues. The CDR3 sequence: CASRPSGTANTGELFF. In nucleotides, the CDR3 is TGTGCCAGCAGACCCTCTGGGACGGCGAACACCGGGGAGCTGTTTTTT.

This clonotype was detected only a few times. This chain joins TRBV11-2 and TRBJ2-7; D unclear. V dropped 2 bases and J dropped 1 base, with 3 bases sitting between them. Germline CDR1 is SGHAT and CDR2 is FQNNGV. CDR3 length: 12 residues. CDR3 in amino acids: CASSLLSYEQYV. For the CDR3, the DNA is TGTGCCAGCAGCTTATTGTCCTACGAGCAGTACGTC.

This clonotype has just a few counts. The chain couples TRBV28 to TRBJ2-3; perhaps TRBD1 as D (5 bases). Per germline, CDR1 MDHEN and CDR2 SYDVKM. V lost 5 bases and J lost 7, with 13 bases in between. The CDR3 sequence is 13 residues long. CDR3 in DNA: TGTGCCAGCAGTCCTGGGGCGGTCCATACGCAGTATTTT. Translation: CASSPGAVHTQYF.

The V call is TRBV12-3 or TRBV12-4, the J call TRBJ2-7; 9 bases are shared with TRBD2. CDR3 length equals 17 residues. V trimming: 6 bases; J trimming: 3 bases; junction bases outside the gene matches: 15. The CDR3 here is CASSNSPLAGPLYEQYF. As DNA, the CDR3 is TGTGCCAGCAGCAACTCCCCTCTAGCGGGACCACTCTACGAGCAGTACTTC.

The V gene is TRBV20-1, the J gene TRBJ2-2; no clear D gene. Per germline, CDR1 DFQATT and CDR2 SNEGSKA (reference sequence). Trimming left V 2 bases short and J 4 bases short, with 14 bases between. The CDR3 runs 15 residues. The DNA for the CDR3 is TGCAGTGCTAGAATGCAGGCCCCGGGCACCGGGGAGCTGTTTTTT. Residues: CSARMQAPGTGELFF.

V is TRBV12-3 or TRBV12-4 and J is TRBJ2-3, with D unresolved. The CDR3 loop spans 14 amino acids. V shed 6 bases and J shed 4 bases, with 14 bases lying between them. CDR3 coding DNA: TGTGCCAGCAGGTCGTGGCTCCCTCCAGATACGCAGTATTTT. Amino acid sequence: CASRSWLPPDTQYF.

This clonotype was seen at least ten times. The gene calls are TRBV19 and TRBJ1-2; D remains ambiguous. Trimming removed 3 bases from V and 4 bases from J, with 6 bases in between. CDR1 LNHDA and CDR2 SQIVND come from the germline V gene (reference sequence). The CDR3 is made up of 12 amino acids. CDR3 DNA sequence: TGTGCCAGTAGTATGGGCATCTATGGCTACACCTTC. It translates to CASSMGIYGYTF.

This clonotype occurred a few times. V usage is TRBV7-8 and J usage is TRBJ2-2, with TRBD2 as a possible D gene (6 bases). V dropped 6 bases and J dropped 4 bases, with 12 bases sitting between them. Per the germline V gene, CDR1 is SGHVS and CDR2 is FQNEAQ. The CDR3 has 14 residues. The CDR3 DNA follows: TGTGCCAGCAGTCCTAGCGTCGGCACCGGGGAGCTGTTTTTT. Amino acid sequence: CASSPSVGTGELFF.

CDR3 amino acids: CASKYSGNTEAFF. CDR3 coding DNA: TGTGCCAGCAAGTACTCCGGGAACACTGAAGCTTTCTTT. This chain connects TRBV12-3 or TRBV12-4 to TRBJ1-1; unclear D gene. The CDR3 sequence is 13 residues long. V dropped 7 bases and J dropped 1 base, with 10 bases sitting between them.

This clonotype was picked up a small number of times. This sequence joins TRBV18 and TRBJ2-2; D might be TRBD1 (6 bases). V lost 4 bases to trimming and J lost 6 bases, with 12 bases between them. Germline CDR1 KGHSH, CDR2 LQKENI. This CDR3 comprises 14 residues. The CDR3 coding sequence is TGTGCCAGCTCACAGCTACAGGGCGCCGGGGAGCTGTTTTTT. Translating it yields CASSQLQGAGELFF.

V usage is TRBV9 and J usage is TRBJ2-1; maybe TRBD1 (5 bases). V dropped 3 bases and J dropped 0 bases, with 7 bases sitting between them. The CDR3 consists of 14 residues. Germline assignment: CDR1 SGDLS and CDR2 YYNGEE. DNA for the CDR3: TGTGCCAGCAGCGAGACAGACTCCTACAATGAGCAGTTCTTC. As protein: CASSETDSYNEQFF.

The genes are TRBV20-1 and TRBJ2-7; D is uncertain. Germline V gene data show CDR1 as DFQATT and CDR2 as SNEGSKA (reference sequence). Trimming took 3 bases from V and 3 from J, leaving 15 bases between them. This CDR3 has 14 residues. CDR3 nucleotide sequence: TGCAGTGCTAGGTATCCTCAGCCCGACTACGAGCAGTACTTC. This encodes CSARYPQPDYEQYF.

J is TRBJ2-7 and V is TRBV24-1; D may be TRBD2 (5 bases). The CDR3 is made up of 13 amino acids. V lost 1 base to trimming and J lost 5 bases, with 8 bases between them. Germline CDR1 is KGHDR and CDR2 is SFDVKD. The CDR3 reads CATSDFSGNEQYF. The CDR3 DNA reads TGTGCCACCAGTGATTTTTCCGGGAACGAGCAGTACTTC.